These T cell receptor beta chains were read from a single sample in a study of blood T cell repertoires in COVID-19. Sequenced by immunoSEQ multiplex PCR; TCRdb stores in-frame clones only, minus some. The data contain just over 250,000 clones, 88% of them singletons. Source material: peripheral blood. The receptors were sampled from a man between 60 and 70 years old who had recovered from COVID-19. Each CDR3 is given with its conserved first and last residue. A D gene is named only where the DNA matches it firmly. Clone size is shown for a subset of rows, as once, few, many or a class of expanded clone.

v_gene: TRBV9; abundance: -; j_gene: TRBJ2-1; d_gene: -; CDR3nt: TGTGCCAGCAGCGTGAGCGATGGCCCCCACAATGAGCAGTTCTTC; CDR3aa: CASSVSDGPHNEQFF
v_gene: TRBV5-6; abundance: -; j_gene: TRBJ1-1; d_gene: TRBD1; CDR3nt: TGTGCCAGCAGCTTGAGGAGACAGGGGAACACTGAAGCTTTCTTT; CDR3aa: CASSLRRQGNTEAFF
v_gene: TRBV13; abundance: once; j_gene: TRBJ1-6; d_gene: TRBD1; CDR3nt: TGTGCCAGCAGCTTAGGGGGGGGACAGGGAAAAACCCTCCACTTT; CDR3aa: CASSLGGGQGKTLHF
v_gene: TRBV7-9; abundance: -; j_gene: TRBJ2-7; d_gene: -; CDR3nt: TGTGCCAGCAGCCCGGGTGGCGGGGGCCACAGCTCCTACGAGCAGTACTTC; CDR3aa: CASSPGGGGHSSYEQYF
v_gene: TRBV3-1/TRBV3-2; abundance: -; j_gene: TRBJ1-4; d_gene: -; CDR3nt: TGTGCCAGCAGCCCGGGATATCTGAGTGAAAAACTGTTTTTT; CDR3aa: CASSPGYLSEKLFF
v_gene: TRBV4-2; abundance: once; j_gene: TRBJ2-7; d_gene: TRBD1; CDR3nt: TGTGCCAGCAGCCAAGGTTCCGGGACAGGGAACGAGCAGTACTTC; CDR3aa: CASSQGSGTGNEQYF
v_gene: TRBV12-5; abundance: -; j_gene: TRBJ1-4; d_gene: -; CDR3nt: TGTGCTAGTGGTTTTCCAGGGGAAATCAATGAAAAACTGTTTTTT; CDR3aa: CASGFPGEINEKLFF
v_gene: TRBV7-3; abundance: -; j_gene: TRBJ2-3; d_gene: -; CDR3nt: TGTGCCAGCAGCCCCGGGAGCACAGATACGCAGTATTTT; CDR3aa: CASSPGSTDTQYF
v_gene: TRBV11-3; abundance: -; j_gene: TRBJ2-2; d_gene: -; CDR3nt: TGTGCCAGCAGCTTAGGAGCGAACACCGGGGAGCTGTTTTTT; CDR3aa: CASSLGANTGELFF
v_gene: TRBV5-1; abundance: -; j_gene: TRBJ2-5; d_gene: TRBD2; CDR3nt: TGCGCCAGCAGCTCCAGACTAGCGGGGCACCAAGAGACCCAGTACTTC; CDR3aa: CASSSRLAGHQETQYF
v_gene: TRBV25-1; abundance: -; j_gene: TRBJ1-2; d_gene: -; CDR3nt: TGTGCCAGCAGTGTATCCGGGACATACGGCTACACCTTC; CDR3aa: CASSVSGTYGYTF
v_gene: TRBV4-1; abundance: -; j_gene: TRBJ1-2; d_gene: TRBD1; CDR3nt: TGCGCCAGCAGCCAGGCGGGGACAGCAGCTAACTATGGCTACACCTTC; CDR3aa: CASSQAGTAANYGYTF
v_gene: TRBV30; abundance: -; j_gene: TRBJ2-3; d_gene: -; CDR3nt: TGTGCCTGGAGTGCGCGGGGTAGCACAGATACGCAGTATTTT; CDR3aa: CAWSARGSTDTQYF
v_gene: TRBV5-1; abundance: -; j_gene: TRBJ1-2; d_gene: -; CDR3nt: TGCGCCAGCAGCTCCCAGTATGGCTACACCTTC; CDR3aa: CASSSQYGYTF
v_gene: TRBV29-1; abundance: -; j_gene: TRBJ1-1; d_gene: -; CDR3nt: TGCAGCGCTATTGCCGGGGGAGTTCGTACTGAAGCTTTCTTT; CDR3aa: CSAIAGGVRTEAFF
v_gene: TRBV25-1; abundance: -; j_gene: TRBJ1-3; d_gene: -; CDR3nt: TGTGCCAGCAGTGAATGGCCGGGAAACACCATATATTTT; CDR3aa: CASSEWPGNTIYF
v_gene: TRBV5-1; abundance: -; j_gene: TRBJ1-4; d_gene: -; CDR3nt: TGCGCCAGCAGCTTCCTTCGGGGGTCTAATGAAAAACTGTTTTTT; CDR3aa: CASSFLRGSNEKLFF
v_gene: TRBV6-2/TRBV6-3; abundance: -; j_gene: TRBJ2-7; d_gene: -; CDR3nt: TGTGCCAGCAGTGACCCCCCAGGGCACGAGCAGTACTTC; CDR3aa: CASSDPPGHEQYF
v_gene: TRBV6-1; abundance: -; j_gene: TRBJ2-1; d_gene: -; CDR3nt: TGTGCCAGCAGTGAGGGCAGGGAACCCTACAATGAGCAGTTCTTC; CDR3aa: CASSEGREPYNEQFF
v_gene: TRBV5-4; abundance: -; j_gene: TRBJ2-1; d_gene: TRBD2; CDR3nt: TGTGCCAGCAGCTTCCCCCCGGGGGGGCCAAATGAGCAGTTCTTC; CDR3aa: CASSFPPGGPNEQFF
v_gene: TRBV7-2; abundance: -; j_gene: TRBJ1-3; d_gene: TRBD1; CDR3nt: TGTGCCAGCAGCTTAACAGGGGTGGAGGCCATATATTTT; CDR3aa: CASSLTGVEAIYF
v_gene: TRBV5-1; abundance: -; j_gene: TRBJ1-4; d_gene: -; CDR3nt: TGCGCCAGCAGCGGACCGGACAGCGGTAATGAAAAACTGTTTTTT; CDR3aa: CASSGPDSGNEKLFF
v_gene: TRBV11-2; abundance: -; j_gene: TRBJ2-1; d_gene: -; CDR3nt: TGTGCCAGCAGCTTAGGGAGTTGGGATGAGCAGTTCTTC; CDR3aa: CASSLGSWDEQFF
v_gene: TRBV14; abundance: -; j_gene: TRBJ1-6; d_gene: -; CDR3nt: TGTGCCAGCAGCCGATACACCCAAATCTATAATTCACCCCTCCACTTT; CDR3aa: CASSRYTQIYNSPLHF
v_gene: TRBV2; abundance: -; j_gene: TRBJ2-1; d_gene: -; CDR3nt: TGTGCCAGCAGTGAAGGTCGGGAGTTTAGCTCCTACAATGAGCAGTTCTTC; CDR3aa: CASSEGREFSSYNEQFF
v_gene: TRBV15; abundance: few; j_gene: TRBJ2-7; d_gene: TRBD1; CDR3nt: TGTGCCACCAGTTTAGGGACAGACCCGGCCTACGAGCAGTACTTC; CDR3aa: CATSLGTDPAYEQYF
v_gene: TRBV4-2; abundance: -; j_gene: TRBJ2-7; d_gene: -; CDR3nt: TGTGCCAGCAGCCAAGATCGGGGTTACGAGCAGTACTTC; CDR3aa: CASSQDRGYEQYF
v_gene: TRBV10-3; abundance: -; j_gene: TRBJ2-7; d_gene: -; CDR3nt: TGTGCCATCAGGGTCGGTAAGGAGTACGAGCAGTACTTC; CDR3aa: CAIRVGKEYEQYF
v_gene: TRBV5-1; abundance: -; j_gene: TRBJ2-3; d_gene: -; CDR3nt: TGCGCCAGCAGCTTGGTTCCAATTCCAGATACGCAGTATTTT; CDR3aa: CASSLVPIPDTQYF
v_gene: TRBV6-5; abundance: -; j_gene: TRBJ2-7; d_gene: -; CDR3nt: TGTGCCAGCAGCCTATTAGCCCAGGGTGGCGAGCAGTACTTC; CDR3aa: CASSLLAQGGEQYF
v_gene: TRBV5-1; abundance: once; j_gene: TRBJ1-1; d_gene: -; CDR3nt: TGCGCCAGCACAGACACTTCGAACACTGAAGCTTTCTTT; CDR3aa: CASTDTSNTEAFF
v_gene: TRBV7-3; abundance: -; j_gene: TRBJ1-6; d_gene: -; CDR3nt: TGTGCCAGCAGCTTTGAGGCGGGGTCCGGTAATTCACCCCTCCACTTT; CDR3aa: CASSFEAGSGNSPLHF
v_gene: TRBV5-6; abundance: -; j_gene: TRBJ2-1; d_gene: TRBD2; CDR3nt: TGTGCCAGCAGCCGAAGGAGCGGGGGGGCAGTCAATGAGCAGTTCTTC; CDR3aa: CASSRRSGGAVNEQFF
v_gene: TRBV19; abundance: -; j_gene: TRBJ1-4; d_gene: -; CDR3nt: TGTGCCAGTAGTATAGACCATACGGACAGTGGTGAAAAACTGTTTTTT; CDR3aa: CASSIDHTDSGEKLFF